This is a list of T cell receptor beta chains from one sample in a study of blood T cell repertoires in COVID-19. Only in-frame clones appear in the TCRdb table, and some are missing; sequencing was by immunoSEQ multiplex PCR. The data show approximately 260,000 clones, 70% to 85% seen once. Sequencing was carried out using peripheral blood. All receptors come from an elderly woman with acute or convalescent COVID-19. Each CDR3 is given with its conserved first and last residue. Fields, in order: CDR3 DNA, CDR3 protein, V gene, D gene, CDR3 length, clone size, J gene. A D gene is named only where the DNA matches it firmly. Clone size, where shown, is once, few, many, or a class for clones that have expanded.

DNA: TGTGCCACCAGTGAGGCTCAGGGGAGTAGAGGAGAGACCCAGTACTTC
CDR3: CATSEAQGSRGETQYF
V: TRBV24-1
D: -
length: 16
size: once
J: TRBJ2-5

DNA: TGCGCCAGCAGCTTGGCGGGTCCTGCTGGCTACACCTTC
CDR3: CASSLAGPAGYTF
V: TRBV5-1
D: -
length: 13
size: few
J: TRBJ1-2

DNA: TGTGCCAGCAGCTTTACAGGGGTGGATCAGCCCCAGCATTTT
CDR3: CASSFTGVDQPQHF
V: TRBV5-5
D: TRBD1
length: 14
size: -
J: TRBJ1-5

DNA: TGCAGCGTTCTTCCAACAGCGGGACGGACTGAAGCTTTCTTT
CDR3: CSVLPTAGRTEAFF
V: TRBV29-1
D: -
length: 14
size: -
J: TRBJ1-1

DNA: TGTGCCAGTAGTAACGTCGAACTTAGCTCCTACAATGAGCAGTTCTTC
CDR3: CASSNVELSSYNEQFF
V: TRBV19
D: -
length: 16
size: -
J: TRBJ2-1

DNA: TGTGCCAGCAGCCAACCGGCGGGACTAGCGGGGAGTTCAGGAGAGACCCAGTACTTC
CDR3: CASSQPAGLAGSSGETQYF
V: TRBV4-2
D: TRBD2
length: 19
size: once
J: TRBJ2-5

DNA: TGTGCCAGCAGCTTGGGGGGACTAGCGGGGTTCGACGAGCAGTACTTC
CDR3: CASSLGGLAGFDEQYF
V: TRBV5-6
D: TRBD2
length: 16
size: -
J: TRBJ2-7

DNA: TGTGCCAGTACCCAGAGGAAGGGCAGGGCCCCTAATCAGCCCCAGCATTTT
CDR3: CASTQRKGRAPNQPQHF
V: TRBV19
D: -
length: 17
size: once
J: TRBJ1-5

DNA: TGTGCCAGCAGCGTGAGGGGAGGTACCGGGGAGCTGTTTTTT
CDR3: CASSVRGGTGELFF
V: TRBV9
D: -
length: 14
size: -
J: TRBJ2-2

DNA: TGTGCCAGCAGCTGGTCGGGACAGAGAAACAATGAGCAGTTCTTC
CDR3: CASSWSGQRNNEQFF
V: TRBV7-3
D: TRBD1
length: 15
size: -
J: TRBJ2-1

DNA: TGTGCCACCAGCAGAAGACAGGGCAACACTGAAGCTTTCTTT
CDR3: CATSRRQGNTEAFF
V: TRBV15
D: TRBD1
length: 14
size: -
J: TRBJ1-1

DNA: TGTGCCAGCAGTTCAGGCACCGGTGGCTACACCTTC
CDR3: CASSSGTGGYTF
V: TRBV28
D: -
length: 12
size: once
J: TRBJ1-2

DNA: TGTGCCAGCAGCCATCGACAGGGGATTTATTCACCCCTCCACTTT
CDR3: CASSHRQGIYSPLHF
V: TRBV4-2
D: TRBD1
length: 15
size: -
J: TRBJ1-6

DNA: TGTGCCAGCAGCTTAAGAGGAGGGTCTATTTCCGGGGAGCTGTTTTTT
CDR3: CASSLRGGSISGELFF
V: TRBV11-3
D: -
length: 16
size: -
J: TRBJ2-2

DNA: TGTGCCAGCAGCCTTAGACTAGCGGGAGCGGCAGATACGCAGTATTTT
CDR3: CASSLRLAGAADTQYF
V: TRBV11-3
D: TRBD2
length: 16
size: -
J: TRBJ2-3

DNA: TGTGCCAGCAGTGAGGCGAGGCAGGGGGTTAGCTACACCTTC
CDR3: CASSEARQGVSYTF
V: TRBV2
D: TRBD1
length: 14
size: -
J: TRBJ1-2

DNA: TGTGCCAGCAGTTTCTTTCGGGGGAGGTACAATGAGCAGTTCTTC
CDR3: CASSFFRGRYNEQFF
V: TRBV27
D: -
length: 15
size: -
J: TRBJ2-1

DNA: TGTGCCAGCAGTTTGCCAGGGGGTTTCAATCAGCCCCAGCATTTT
CDR3: CASSLPGGFNQPQHF
V: TRBV28
D: TRBD1
length: 15
size: few
J: TRBJ1-5

DNA: TGTGCCAGCAGCCAAGCCGGGACAGGGGGGTCACCCCTCCACTTT
CDR3: CASSQAGTGGSPLHF
V: TRBV3-1/TRBV3-2
D: TRBD1
length: 15
size: -
J: TRBJ1-6

DNA: TGTGCCAGCAGCCAAGGGACAGGGTGGACAGATACGCAGTATTTT
CDR3: CASSQGTGWTDTQYF
V: TRBV14
D: TRBD1
length: 15
size: -
J: TRBJ2-3

DNA: TGTGCCAGCAGGGTCTCGGGCAATCAGCCCCAGCATTTT
CDR3: CASRVSGNQPQHF
V: TRBV28
D: -
length: 13
size: -
J: TRBJ1-5

DNA: TGTGCCTGGAGTACCGAGGGTAGCGGAGGCACAGATACGCAGTATTTT
CDR3: CAWSTEGSGGTDTQYF
V: TRBV30
D: -
length: 16
size: -
J: TRBJ2-3

DNA: TGCGCCAGCAGCTTGGGGCAGATTGGAAACACCATATATTTT
CDR3: CASSLGQIGNTIYF
V: TRBV5-1
D: -
length: 14
size: -
J: TRBJ1-3

DNA: TGTGCCATCAGCGTAGCGGGAGGCTCCTACAATGAGCAGTTCTTC
CDR3: CAISVAGGSYNEQFF
V: TRBV10-3
D: TRBD2
length: 15
size: -
J: TRBJ2-1

DNA: TGTGCCAGCAGCCTTAACAGGGGGTTGAACACTGAAGCTTTCTTT
CDR3: CASSLNRGLNTEAFF
V: TRBV7-9
D: TRBD1
length: 15
size: -
J: TRBJ1-1

DNA: TGTGCCATCAGTGACCCGGGACAGGGGTCGAACGGGGAGCTGTTTTTT
CDR3: CAISDPGQGSNGELFF
V: TRBV10-3
D: TRBD1
length: 16
size: -
J: TRBJ2-2

DNA: TGTGCCAGCAGACAGGGGGCAGCAGAGACCCAGTACTTC
CDR3: CASRQGAAETQYF
V: TRBV27
D: TRBD1
length: 13
size: -
J: TRBJ2-5

DNA: TGTGCCAGCAGCCAAGATGGGCCTGGGGCCAACGTCCTGACTTTC
CDR3: CASSQDGPGANVLTF
V: TRBV3-1/TRBV3-2
D: -
length: 15
size: few
J: TRBJ2-6

DNA: TGTGCCAGCAGCACCGGGACAGCGAACACCGGGGAGCTGTTTTTT
CDR3: CASSTGTANTGELFF
V: TRBV3-1/TRBV3-2
D: TRBD1
length: 15
size: once
J: TRBJ2-2

DNA: TGTGCCACCAGTGCTGAGGGCCCCTCCTACGAGCAGTACTTC
CDR3: CATSAEGPSYEQYF
V: TRBV24-1
D: -
length: 14
size: -
J: TRBJ2-7

DNA: TGTGCCAGCAGCAAAGTGACAGGGAAGGGGAATTTGACTGAAGCTTTCTTT
CDR3: CASSKVTGKGNLTEAFF
V: TRBV21-1
D: -
length: 17
size: -
J: TRBJ1-1

DNA: TGTGCCAGCAGACGCGCGGGACAGGGGGCGGGGGAGCAGTACTTC
CDR3: CASRRAGQGAGEQYF
V: TRBV6-5
D: TRBD1
length: 15
size: -
J: TRBJ2-7

DNA: TGTGCCAGCAGCGTAGGGTCTGGGGGCGGGAATGAAAAACTGTTTTTT
CDR3: CASSVGSGGGNEKLFF
V: TRBV9
D: -
length: 16
size: -
J: TRBJ1-4

DNA: TGTGCCACCAGCAGAGAGAGCGGGGGGGCCCACAATGAGCAGTTCTTC
CDR3: CATSRESGGAHNEQFF
V: TRBV15
D: TRBD2
length: 16
size: -
J: TRBJ2-1

DNA: TGCGCCAGCAGTCAATGTAAGTGTGGGGGCGACAGGGCATGGACCGGGGAGCTGTTTTTT
CDR3: CASSQCKCGGDRAWTGELFF
V: TRBV23-1
D: TRBD1
length: 20
size: -
J: TRBJ2-2

DNA: TGCAGCGTTGAAGGGGACAGGGCGAATGAGCAGTTCTTC
CDR3: CSVEGDRANEQFF
V: TRBV29-1
D: TRBD1
length: 13
size: -
J: TRBJ2-1

DNA: TGTGCCAGTAGATCCGGGGGACAGGAATATAGCAATCAGCCCCAGCATTTT
CDR3: CASRSGGQEYSNQPQHF
V: TRBV19
D: TRBD1
length: 17
size: few
J: TRBJ1-5

DNA: TGTGCCATCAGTCGGACAGCCGATAATTCACCCCTCCACTTT
CDR3: CAISRTADNSPLHF
V: TRBV10-3
D: -
length: 14
size: -
J: TRBJ1-6

DNA: TGTGCCAGCAGTAGACGACAGTTCCAGCCCCAGCATTTT
CDR3: CASSRRQFQPQHF
V: TRBV6-5
D: -
length: 13
size: -
J: TRBJ1-5

DNA: TGTGCCAGCAGCCCCCAATGGGGGGGCCTCTACGAGCAGTACTTC
CDR3: CASSPQWGGLYEQYF
V: TRBV3-1/TRBV3-2
D: -
length: 15
size: once
J: TRBJ2-7

DNA: TGTGCCAGCAGCTTGGAATATAGGGGAAGCTATGGCTACACCTTC
CDR3: CASSLEYRGSYGYTF
V: TRBV5-5
D: -
length: 15
size: -
J: TRBJ1-2

DNA: TGTGCCAGCAGCTTGGGATACGGGTCGAATCAGCCCCAGCATTTT
CDR3: CASSLGYGSNQPQHF
V: TRBV5-5
D: -
length: 15
size: -
J: TRBJ1-5

DNA: TGTGCCAGCAGTGAGCTAGCCTTTGCGGCTAGCGGCTCCTACGAGCAGTACTTC
CDR3: CASSELAFAASGSYEQYF
V: TRBV6-1
D: TRBD2
length: 18
size: -
J: TRBJ2-7

DNA: TGCGCCAGCAGCTTGGGACGAACCGGACTAGCGGGGGCCCAAAGCTCCTACAATGAGCAGTTCTTC
CDR3: CASSLGRTGLAGAQSSYNEQFF
V: TRBV5-1
D: TRBD2
length: 22
size: few
J: TRBJ2-1

DNA: TGTGCCAGTAGTATCGCCGGGACAGGGACTAATTCACCCCTCCACTTT
CDR3: CASSIAGTGTNSPLHF
V: TRBV19
D: TRBD1
length: 16
size: -
J: TRBJ1-6

DNA: TGTGCCAGCAGCCCGCGGAGGGCCGGGACCCAGTACTTC
CDR3: CASSPRRAGTQYF
V: TRBV3-1/TRBV3-2
D: -
length: 13
size: once
J: TRBJ2-5

DNA: TGTGCCAGTAGCAATAGCCAGGGTAACTTGGCCAATGAGCAGTTCTTC
CDR3: CASSNSQGNLANEQFF
V: TRBV19
D: -
length: 16
size: -
J: TRBJ2-1

DNA: TGTGCCAGCAGCTTAGTGTATGGCGGGGGGGGCCTCGATGAGCAGTTCTTC
CDR3: CASSLVYGGGGLDEQFF
V: TRBV11-3
D: TRBD2
length: 17
size: -
J: TRBJ2-1

DNA: TGTGCCAGCAGCTCACTAGGACAAGAGACCCAGTACTTC
CDR3: CASSSLGQETQYF
V: TRBV5-6
D: -
length: 13
size: -
J: TRBJ2-5

DNA: TGTGCCAGCAGCTCCGGGGGGACCGCGAACACCGGGGAGCTGTTTTTT
CDR3: CASSSGGTANTGELFF
V: TRBV7-9
D: TRBD2
length: 16
size: -
J: TRBJ2-2

DNA: TGCAGCGTTGGGGCAGAAACTTTCTATGGCTACACCTTC
CDR3: CSVGAETFYGYTF
V: TRBV29-1
D: -
length: 13
size: -
J: TRBJ1-2

DNA: TGTGCCAGCAGCGACAGGCCCAGCTCCTATAATTCACCCCTCCACTTT
CDR3: CASSDRPSSYNSPLHF
V: TRBV7-2
D: -
length: 16
size: -
J: TRBJ1-6

DNA: TGTGCCAGCAGCTTAGGGACAGGGGACAATCAGCCCCAGCATTTT
CDR3: CASSLGTGDNQPQHF
V: TRBV7-6
D: TRBD1
length: 15
size: -
J: TRBJ1-5

DNA: TGTGCCAGTAGAGGGACAGGGAATGAAAAACTGTTTTTT
CDR3: CASRGTGNEKLFF
V: TRBV27
D: TRBD1
length: 13
size: -
J: TRBJ1-4

DNA: TGTGCCAGCAGTCTAGCTCAGGCACGGGGCTATGGCTACACCTTC
CDR3: CASSLAQARGYGYTF
V: TRBV28
D: -
length: 15
size: once
J: TRBJ1-2

DNA: TGTGCCACCAGTGCGGGGACTGGGTATGCCGGGGAGCTGTTTTTT
CDR3: CATSAGTGYAGELFF
V: TRBV24-1
D: -
length: 15
size: -
J: TRBJ2-2

DNA: TGTGCCAGCAGCCAAGACGGGTCCCCCGGGGCCGGGGAGCTGTTTTTT
CDR3: CASSQDGSPGAGELFF
V: TRBV14
D: -
length: 16
size: -
J: TRBJ2-2

DNA: TGTGCCAGCAGCTCCACCCTGACAGGCTCAGACACTGAAGCTTTCTTT
CDR3: CASSSTLTGSDTEAFF
V: TRBV7-9
D: -
length: 16
size: few
J: TRBJ1-1

DNA: TGTGCCAGCAGCTTAGAGCGGGCCAGCACAGATACGCAGTATTTT
CDR3: CASSLERASTDTQYF
V: TRBV7-3
D: -
length: 15
size: -
J: TRBJ2-3

DNA: TGTGCCAGCAGTGACCAGGGGGGCACAGATACGCAGTATTTT
CDR3: CASSDQGGTDTQYF
V: TRBV6-4
D: TRBD1
length: 14
size: -
J: TRBJ2-3